This passage covers 26 T cell receptor beta chains from one sample sequenced in a study of T-cell memory formation after mild COVID-19 (dated by TCRdb to about 2021). The library was built by means of 5' RACE. Sequencer: Illumina NovaSeq 6000. In-frame beta chains were kept once TCRdb had trimmed the public reads at Q25 with fastp and called clones with MiXCR. Records with the same CDR3 protein are collapsed into one entry carrying the most frequent genes and DNA. A total of 500,000 to 650,000 distinct CDR3 sequences appear in this sample, about 20% of them only once. Around 7.7% of the sample belongs to the ten largest clones. Sequencing was done on a sample of PBMCs or a T cell subset sorted from them (not recorded which). These receptors originate from an adult woman who had mild COVID-19 (a few samples of this study predate the infection). The sample titles of this study are shuffled in the database, so cell type and time point are left out; the donor was told from shared clones.

This clonotype was observed a few times. The chain uses TRBV12-3 or TRBV12-4 and TRBJ2-2; TRBD2 aligns across 8 bases. The CDR3 is 16 amino acids. V shed 3 bases, J shed 4 bases, and the junction held 7 bases outside the gene matches. The CDR3 DNA sequence: TGTGCCAGCAGTTTTACCGGGACTAGTAGCACCGGGGAGCTGTTTTTT. Encoded protein: CASSFTGTSSTGELFF.

This clonotype appeared a few times. This chain uses TRBV29-1 with TRBJ1-1; D gene uncertain. Germline V gives CDR1 SQVTM, CDR2 ANQGSEA. The CDR3 is 13 amino acids. The V and J ends lost 1 base and 0 bases respectively, with 6 bases between them. The CDR3 sequence is CSVEGRLNTEAFF. The CDR3 DNA is TGCAGCGTTGAAGGACGGTTGAACACTGAAGCTTTCTTT.

This clonotype was counted a few times. J is TRBJ1-2 and V is TRBV3-1; D uncertain. The CDR3 runs 13 residues. Trimming took 1 base from V and 3 from J, leaving 6 bases between them. Germline values: CDR1 LGHDT, CDR2 YNNKEL (reference sequence). CDR3 sequence: CASSQVEYYGYTF. CDR3 DNA: TGTGCCAGCAGCCAAGTAGAGTACTATGGCTACACCTTC.

The CDR3 DNA is TGTGCCAGCAGCTTCAGACAGAGCTCCTACGAGCAGTACTTC. It is translated as CASSFRQSSYEQYF. The chain recombines TRBV7-9 with TRBJ2-7; D possibly corresponds to TRBD1 (5 bases). The CDR3 loop spans 14 amino acids. Germline V gene sequence: CDR1 SEHNR, CDR2 FQNEAQ (reference sequence). Trimming shortened V by 3 bases and J by 0 bases, and 9 bases separated the two germline ends.

There are a few counts of this clonotype. V and J are TRBV10-3 and TRBJ2-2; 7 bases are a match to TRBD2. This CDR3 region has 16 residues. J lost 1 base, V lost 2 bases, and 4 bases had no gene match. The V gene's germline CDR1 is ENHRY and CDR2 SYGVKD. CDR3 residues: CAISEKSGENTGELFF. The CDR3 DNA is TGTGCCATCAGTGAGAAAAGCGGGGAGAACACCGGGGAGCTGTTTTTT.

The table lists this clonotype with a few counts. CDR3 sequence: CASSPAGNTGELFF. The CDR3 DNA sequence: TGTGCCAGCAGCCCTGCAGGGAACACCGGGGAGCTGTTTTTT. The chain carries TRBV5-6 and TRBJ2-2; no firm D call. Trimming removed 4 bases from V and 1 base from J, with 8 bases in between. Germline V lookup: CDR1 SGHDT, CDR2 YYEEEE. CDR3 length: 14 residues.

In its sample, this clonotype was seen a few times. The rearrangement links TRBV30 to TRBJ2-1; 9 nucleotides align to TRBD2. Germline V CDR1 and CDR2: GTSNPN, SVGIG (reference sequence). V shed 4 bases, J shed 8 bases, and the junction held 12 bases outside the gene matches. This CDR3 contains 15 residues. CDR3 bases: TGTGCCTGGACCTTAGCGGGAGCAGACCTCCATGAGCAGTTCTTC. Amino acid sequence: CAWTLAGADLHEQFF.

This clonotype was counted between two and nine times. The chain has TRBV4-2 and TRBJ2-3; 8 positions agree with TRBD2. Germline V gene data show CDR1 as LGHNA and CDR2 as YNFKEQ. The CDR3 totals 17 residues. After removal of 0 bases from V and 2 bases from J, the junction contained 7 bases not matched to a gene. The CDR3 DNA follows: TGTGCCAGCAGCCAAGATCCGGACGGGGGGGTCACAGATACGCAGTATTTT. It specifies CASSQDPDGGVTDTQYF.

This sequence joins TRBV7-9 and TRBJ2-1; D is uncertain. The CDR3 runs 14 residues. The germline V and J ends were trimmed by 3 bases and 8 bases, with 14 bases remaining between them. CDR1 is SEHNR, CDR2 FQNEAQ, per germline (reference sequence). The CDR3 region is CASSFQEAPDEQFF. As DNA, the CDR3 is TGTGCCAGCAGCTTTCAGGAAGCTCCAGATGAGCAGTTCTTC.

This clonotype came up a few times. The chain is built from TRBV29-1 and TRBJ1-2, with D unclear. This CDR3 has 12 residues. Germline V CDR1 and CDR2: SQVTM, ANQGSEA. Trimming left V 7 bases short and J 7 bases short, with 16 bases between. The CDR3: CSATSDIPGYTF. The CDR3 DNA reads TGCAGCGCAACGAGCGACATTCCTGGCTACACCTTC.

In its sample, this clonotype ranks as medium-sized (0.01 to 0.1%). V and J are TRBV12-3 or TRBV12-4 and TRBJ1-6; TRBD1 matches 9 bases. V lost 6 bases to trimming and J lost 6 bases; unmatched junction nucleotides: 6. There are 15 residues in the CDR3. The CDR3 reads CASSRPGQGNSPLHF. The CDR3 DNA sequence: TGTGCCAGCAGCCGCCCGGGACAGGGTAATTCACCCCTCCACTTT.

The chain has TRBV24-1 and TRBJ2-3; D might be TRBD1 (5 bases). The V gene lost 7 bases and the J gene lost 11 bases, with 27 bases spanning the gap. Germline lookup yields CDR1 KGHDR and CDR2 SFDVKD. The CDR3 sequence is 16 residues long. CDR3 protein: CATSDGQSAPTDGQYF. DNA for the CDR3: TGTGCCACCAGCGATGGACAATCCGCCCCCACAGATGGGCAGTATTTT.

This rearrangement joins TRBV4-2 to TRBJ1-6; TRBD1 might be the D (6 bases). V was cut by 1 base and J by 9 bases, with 19 bases left in between. This CDR3 has 17 amino acids. The germline V gene encodes CDR1 LGHNA and CDR2 YNFKEQ. In DNA form, the CDR3 reads TGTGCCAGCAGCCAAGGCCTCTCGGGGGCGTCGGGTTCACCCCTCCACTTT. This encodes CASSQGLSGASGSPLHF.

The rearrangement joins TRBV6-1 to TRBJ1-5; D unresolved. V lost 10 bases, J lost 9 bases, and 19 bases lay in between. The CDR3 is made up of 13 amino acids. Germline CDR1 and CDR2: MNHNS and SASEGT. The CDR3 loop reads CATWAPSARPQHF. CDR3 DNA: TGTGCCACCTGGGCGCCGAGTGCACGGCCCCAGCATTTT.

The rearrangement uses TRBV12-3 or TRBV12-4 and TRBJ2-5; 11 bases are a match to TRBD2. J lost 3 bases, V lost 5 bases, and 11 bases had no gene match. This CDR3 spans 17 amino acids. CDR3 coding DNA: TGTGCCAGCAGTCAAGGAACTAGCGGGGGACATAAAGAGACCCAGTACTTC. Translation: CASSQGTSGGHKETQYF.

Only a few counts were recorded for this clonotype. The V and J genes are TRBV15 and TRBJ2-3; no firm D call. Trimming stripped 3 bases from V and 5 bases from J, with 3 bases between. There are 11 residues in the CDR3. CDR1 LNHNV and CDR2 YYDKDF come from the germline V gene (reference sequence). CDR3 amino acids: CATSSLDTQYF. The CDR3 region has the DNA TGTGCCACCAGCAGCTTAGATACGCAGTATTTT.

This clonotype was counted a few times. J is TRBJ1-5 and V is TRBV7-2; D gene ambiguous. The CDR3 is made up of 15 amino acids. CDR1 and CDR2 (germline): SGHTA, FQGNSA. V lost 3 bases and J 3 bases, leaving 12 bases between the germline ends. Written as DNA, the CDR3 is TGTGCCAGCAGCTTTACCGATTACCCCAATCAGCCCCAGCATTTT. Translation gives CASSFTDYPNQPQHF.

This clonotype was counted between two and nine times. The junction differs from germline at one of its ends, possibly a read error. The rearrangement uses TRBV2 and TRBJ2-1, with 7 bases lining up with TRBD2. Germline CDR1 reads SNHLY; CDR2 reads FYNNEI. The CDR3 extends over 13 amino acids. Here the CDR3 DNA reads TGTGCCAGCACCCTGGGACTATGGGATATCGCGTCCTTC. It encodes CASTLGLWDIASF.

This chain uses TRBV2 with TRBJ2-7; perhaps D is TRBD1 or TRBD2 (5 bases each). The germline V gene encodes CDR1 SNHLY and CDR2 FYNNEI. CDR3 length equals 12 residues. The ends were cut back, 6 bases at V and 3 bases at J, with 9 bases in the middle. Written as DNA, the CDR3 is TGTGCCAGCAGGGGGACCCACTACGAGCAGTACTTC. This codes for CASRGTHYEQYF.

This clonotype has a handful of counts. The chain uses TRBV15 and TRBJ1-2; D uncertain. This CDR3 spans 14 amino acids. The V and J ends lost 1 base and 4 bases respectively, with 10 bases between them. Per the germline V gene, CDR1 is LNHNV and CDR2 is YYDKDF (reference sequence). CDR3 bases: TGTGCCACCAGCAGAGCTGGAGGAACCTATGGCTACACCTTC. Amino acid sequence: CATSRAGGTYGYTF.

This sequence joins TRBV7-8 and TRBJ1-1; possibly TRBD1 for D (6 bases). V lost 2 bases, J lost 1 base, and 14 bases lay in between. Germline loops: CDR1 SGHVS, CDR2 FQNEAQ. The CDR3 spans 16 residues. CDR3 residues: CASSLRRGLGNTEAFF. CDR3 DNA: TGTGCCAGCAGCTTAAGACGGGGGCTCGGGAACACTGAAGCTTTCTTT. The complete variable domain, with remaining parts taken from reference TRBV7-8 and TRBJ1-1, reads GAGVSQSPRYKVAKRGQDVALRCDPISGHVSLFWYQQALGQGPEFLTYFQNEAQLDKSGLPSDRFFAERPEGSVSTLKIQRTQQEDSAVYLCASSLRRGLGNTEAFFGQGTRLTVV.

The rearrangement uses TRBV30 and TRBJ2-7; 9 bases match TRBD1. The CDR3 loop spans 13 amino acids. The trim removed 4 bases at V and 3 bases at J, leaving 4 bases unmatched. Germline V lookup: CDR1 GTSNPN, CDR2 SVGIG (reference sequence). The DNA of the CDR3 is TGTGCCTGGAACCGGGACAGGGACTACGAGCAGTACTTC. Its translation is CAWNRDRDYEQYF.

The rearrangement uses TRBV7-6 and TRBJ2-2; TRBD1 is a possible D gene (5 bases). The CDR3 covers 14 residues. The V end lost 0 bases, the J end lost 7 bases, and 9 bases lay between the germline ends. Germline V lookup: CDR1 SGHVS, CDR2 FNYEAQ. CDR3 nucleotides: TGTGCCAGCAGCTTAGCCTCAGGGAACGGGGAGCTGTTTTTT. It is translated as CASSLASGNGELFF.

This clonotype has just a few counts. The rearrangement joins TRBV7-2 to TRBJ2-7; TRBD1 matches 10 bases. The V segment lost 5 bases and the J segment 3 bases; nucleotides outside the gene matches: 7. Germline CDR1 reads SGHTA; CDR2 reads FQGNSA. This CDR3 spans 15 amino acids. The CDR3 loop is CASSQPRTGGYEQYF. The CDR3 bases are TGTGCCAGCAGCCAACCCCGGACAGGGGGCTACGAGCAGTACTTC.

J is TRBJ1-1 and V is TRBV18; D ambiguous. The CDR3 covers 12 residues. The V and J ends lost 2 bases and 9 bases respectively, with 10 bases between them. Germline V gene sequence: CDR1 KGHSH, CDR2 LQKENI. For the CDR3, the DNA is TGTGCCAGCTCACCAAGGGATTTCCAAGCTTTCTTT. This codes for CASSPRDFQAFF.

This clonotype was detected only a few times. The gene calls are TRBV5-7 and TRBJ2-6; 9 bases are shared with TRBD2. TRBV5-7 is an ORF for which the function is uncertain. The V segment lost 1 base and the J segment 0 bases; nucleotides outside the gene matches: 5. This CDR3 spans 18 amino acids. This CDR3 reads CASSLKGLAFSGANVLTF. Here the CDR3 DNA reads TGTGCCAGCAGCTTGAAGGGACTAGCATTCTCTGGGGCCAACGTCCTGACTTTC.